The 25 T cell receptor beta chains below all came from one sample that was sequenced in a study of cytomegalovirus exposure and HLA in healthy donors. PCR involved 60 Vbeta and 13 Jbeta primers. Using immunoSEQ multiplex PCR, the repertoire was profiled, and TCRdb retains in-frame clones only, with some absent. The data show roughly 120,000 clones, approximately 15% seen once. The material sequenced was PBMCs. Every receptor here comes from a woman aged 18-29 years in good health and CMV-seronegative.

This chain joins TRBV11-2 and TRBJ2-1, with 14 bases identical to TRBD2. The V segment lost 0 bases and the J segment 7 bases; nucleotides outside the gene matches: 5. The germline CDR1 and CDR2 sequences are SGHAT and FQNNGV. The CDR3 length is 17 residues. The CDR3 nucleotides read TGTGCCAGCAGCTTAGATCTGGGACTAGCGGGAGTGAATGAGCAGTTCTTC. Its protein product is CASSLDLGLAGVNEQFF.

The rearrangement uses TRBV7-9 and TRBJ2-7; 10 nucleotides line up with TRBD2. This CDR3 has 15 residues. Germline assignment: CDR1 SEHNR and CDR2 FQNEAQ (reference sequence). V lost 3 bases to trimming and J lost 5 bases; unmatched junction nucleotides: 7. The DNA of the CDR3 is TGTGCCAGCAGCTTCTTGCCTAGCGGGAGTAACGAGCAGTACTTC. It is translated as CASSFLPSGSNEQYF.

This clone was seen a few times. This chain connects TRBV5-6 to TRBJ2-4, with D unclear. The CDR3 is made up of 18 amino acids. V lost 0 bases and J lost 0, with 16 bases in between. CDR1 is SGHDT, CDR2 YYEEEE, per germline. DNA for the CDR3: TGTGCCAGCAGCTTGGGCGAGACAAGAAGAATAGCCAAAAACATTCAGTACTTC. Protein product: CASSLGETRRIAKNIQYF.

The CDR3 sequence is CASRPGGRNSPLHF. The CDR3 nucleotides are TGTGCCAGCAGGCCCGGGGGGAGAAATTCACCCCTCCACTTT. V and J are TRBV6-1 and TRBJ1-6; D perhaps matches TRBD1 (5 bases). This CDR3 comprises 14 residues. V lost 6 bases, J lost 7 bases, and 13 bases lay in between. Germline V gene sequence: CDR1 MNHNS, CDR2 SASEGT.

The rearrangement uses TRBV6-1 and TRBJ1-1; 7 nucleotides align to TRBD1. The ends lost 3 bases at V and 5 bases at J; junction bases unmatched: 6. This CDR3 contains 14 residues. The germline gives CDR1 MNHNS, CDR2 SASEGT. CDR3: CASSDIRQGTEAFF. In nucleotides, the CDR3 is TGTGCCAGCAGTGATATCCGACAGGGAACTGAAGCTTTCTTT.

This clone was picked up a small number of times. This rearrangement joins TRBV29-1 to TRBJ2-7; 7 bases map to TRBD1. The CDR3 covers 12 residues. Germline lookup yields CDR1 SQVTM and CDR2 ANQGSEA. J gave up 3 bases and V 4 bases, and 3 bases lay outside the gene matches. The CDR3 DNA reads TGCAGCGTTGGGACAGGCAACTACGAGCAGTACTTC. Residues: CSVGTGNYEQYF.

The DNA of the CDR3 is TGTGCCAGCATAGACAGACTCTATAATTCACCCCTCCACTTT. It translates to CASIDRLYNSPLHF. This chain uses TRBV19 with TRBJ1-6; the D gene is possibly TRBD1 (5 bases). V lost 9 bases and J lost 3, with 12 bases in between. Looked up from germline, CDR1 is LNHDA and CDR2 is SQIVND (reference sequence). The CDR3 covers 14 residues.

The CDR3 nucleotides read TGCAGCGTTGAAACGGACAGTACGCGGAGCACAGATACGCAGTATTTT. Translated, it gives CSVETDSTRSTDTQYF. V usage is TRBV29-1 and J usage is TRBJ2-3; D is possibly TRBD1 (6 bases). CDR1 is SQVTM and CDR2 is ANQGSEA in the germline V gene. V shed 2 bases and J shed 0 bases, with 15 bases lying between them. CDR3 length: 16 residues.

This clone was seen more than once but under ten times. CDR3 in DNA: TGTGCCAGCAGTTCGACTGGAAAGAGGGTTTACAATGAGCAGTTCTTC. Translating gives CASSSTGKRVYNEQFF. The chain recombines TRBV27 with TRBJ2-1; tentatively, D is TRBD2 (5 bases). CDR3 length: 16 amino acids. In germline, CDR1 is MNHEY, CDR2 SMNVEV (reference sequence). Trimming pared 4 bases from V and 4 bases from J, leaving 17 bases between.

There are a few counts of this clone. The chain employs TRBV19 and TRBJ1-1, with TRBD1 as a possible D gene (6 bases). CDR1 is LNHDA, CDR2 SQIVND, per germline (reference sequence). Trimming cost V 9 bases and J 0 bases, with 14 bases left between them. The CDR3 totals 14 residues. The CDR3 DNA follows: TGTGCCAGCCGGACAGAGAGTATGAACACTGAAGCTTTCTTT. This gives the protein CASRTESMNTEAFF.

The gene calls are TRBV2 and TRBJ1-5; possibly TRBD1 for D (5 bases). V was cut by 4 bases and J by 7 bases, with 11 bases left in between. This CDR3 spans 13 amino acids. CDR1 is SNHLY and CDR2 is FYNNEI in the germline V gene. CDR3 loop: CASSGGAQQPQHF. CDR3 sequence (DNA): TGTGCCAGCAGTGGGGGCGCCCAACAGCCCCAGCATTTT.

As to this clone: Other DNA sequences in this sample translate to the same CDR3. V gene TRBV27 combines with J gene TRBJ2-3; weak D call: TRBD2 (6 bases). Germline V gene sequence: CDR1 MNHEY, CDR2 SMNVEV (reference sequence). V was trimmed by 0 bases and J by 0 bases, leaving 7 bases between them. The CDR3 runs 15 residues. The DNA of the CDR3 is TGTGCCAGCAGTTTATCAGGGACTAGCACAGATACGCAGTATTTT. Protein product: CASSLSGTSTDTQYF.

This clone was detected a few times. The rearrangement uses TRBV9 and TRBJ1-4; 9 bases match TRBD1. V gave up 4 bases and J gave up 3 bases; unmatched junction bases: 4. The CDR3 has 15 residues. CDR1 is SGDLS and CDR2 is YYNGEE in the germline V gene. CDR3 loop: CASSLGTGPNEKLFF. CDR3 DNA: TGTGCCAGCAGCCTTGGGACAGGGCCTAATGAAAAACTGTTTTTT.

This rearrangement joins TRBV23-1 to TRBJ1-5; D perhaps matches TRBD1 (5 bases). TRBV23-1 counts as an open reading frame of uncertain function. Trimming cost V 8 bases and J 0 bases, with 20 bases left between them. CDR3 length: 17 amino acids. CDR3 protein: CASPRSHRLYSNQPQHF. CDR3 nucleotide sequence: TGCGCCAGCCCCCGAAGTCACAGGCTCTATAGCAATCAGCCCCAGCATTTT.

This rearrangement joins TRBV19 to TRBJ1-1, with TRBD1 matching over 10 bases. Germline CDR1 is LNHDA and CDR2 is SQIVND (reference sequence). This CDR3 comprises 15 residues. The junction had 7 bases not matched to a gene; V was cut back by 5 bases and J by 4 bases. The CDR3 is CASSPGDRGSTEAFF. In nucleotides, the CDR3 is TGTGCCAGTAGTCCGGGGGACAGGGGTTCCACTGAAGCTTTCTTT. The entire variable domain, with the rest obtained from reference TRBV19 and TRBJ1-1, is as follows: DGGITQSPKYLFRKEGQNVTLSCEQNLNHDAMYWYRQDPGQGLRLIYYSQIVNDFQKGDIAEGYSVSREKKESFPLTVTSAQKNPTAFYLCASSPGDRGSTEAFFGQGTRLTVV.

In this sample, this clone turned up a few times. This rearrangement joins TRBV2 to TRBJ2-1, with a possible D match to TRBD2 (7 bases). The ends were cut back, 7 bases at V and 3 bases at J, with 22 bases in the middle. Germline V CDR1 and CDR2: SNHLY, FYNNEI. The CDR3 is 17 residues long. In nucleotides, the CDR3 is TGTGCCAGCAAGGGGGAGGGGGACTCGGGTTTCTACAATGAGCAGTTCTTC. Residues: CASKGEGDSGFYNEQFF.

This clone has a handful of counts. The J gene is TRBJ1-3, the V gene TRBV5-1, with D hard to call. The CDR3 is 14 residues long. Germline-derived CDR1 and CDR2 are SGHRS and YFSETQ. V lost 0 bases to trimming and J lost 2 bases, with 6 bases between them. The CDR3 bases are TGCGCCAGCAGCTTGGACGGGACTGGAAACACCATATATTTT. Amino acids: CASSLDGTGNTIYF.

This chain uses TRBV5-1 with TRBJ2-1, with D perhaps matching TRBD2 (6 bases). The germline CDR1 and CDR2 sequences are SGHRS and YFSETQ. This CDR3 region has 17 residues. Trimming took 0 bases from V and 5 from J, leaving 18 bases between them. As DNA, the CDR3 is TGCGCCAGCAGCTTGGCCGGTCAGGCGGCGGGAAACAATGAGCAGTTCTTC. This translates into CASSLAGQAAGNNEQFF.

The rearrangement uses TRBV7-2 and TRBJ1-4; 10 bases map to TRBD1. The V and J ends lost 5 bases and 5 bases, in that order; junction bases with no gene match: 5. The length of the CDR3 is 15 residues. Germline CDR1 reads SGHTA; CDR2 reads FQGNSA. CDR3 loop: CASSPGGQGNEKLFF. The DNA of the CDR3 is TGTGCCAGCAGCCCCGGGGGACAGGGGAATGAAAAACTGTTTTTT.

This clone was counted only a few times. V usage is TRBV4-1 and J usage is TRBJ1-2; 9 bases are shared with TRBD1. CDR1 and CDR2 from the germline V gene are MGHRA and YSYEKL. The CDR3 is 15 residues long. J was trimmed by 5 bases and V by 5 bases; bases with no gene match: 9. Written as DNA, the CDR3 is TGCGCCAGCAGCGGAAACAGGGGGCTGAAGTATGGCTACACCTTC. Its protein is CASSGNRGLKYGYTF.

This chain uses TRBV5-1 with TRBJ2-3; TRBD1 matches 7 bases. Trimming took 4 bases from V and 4 from J; bases not matched to a gene: 6. From germline, CDR1 is SGHRS and CDR2 YFSETQ. The CDR3 contains 14 residues. CDR3 region: CASSQGGPADTQYF. The CDR3 DNA sequence: TGCGCCAGCAGCCAAGGGGGCCCGGCAGATACGCAGTATTTT.

This clone was seen a handful of times. This chain connects TRBV11-2 to TRBJ2-2; a possible D gene is TRBD2 (6 bases). Trimming shortened V by 6 bases and J by 1 base, and 9 bases separated the two germline ends. Germline V gene data show CDR1 as SGHAT and CDR2 as FQNNGV. The CDR3 extends over 14 amino acids. CDR3 in amino acids: CASRAGRNTGELFF. In DNA form, the CDR3 reads TGTGCCAGCAGGGCGGGGCGGAACACCGGGGAGCTGTTTTTT.

V is TRBV19 and J is TRBJ2-7; 9 nucleotides match TRBD1. CDR1 is LNHDA, CDR2 SQIVND, per germline (reference sequence). V lost 7 bases, J lost 6 bases, and 13 bases stayed unmatched. The length of the CDR3 is 15 residues. DNA of the CDR3: TGTGCCAGTACCCCTGCGGGACAGGGAACCGGCGAGCAGTACTTC. It translates to CASTPAGQGTGEQYF.

V is TRBV15 and J is TRBJ2-1; TRBD2 agrees at 13 bases. The germline V gene encodes CDR1 LNHNV and CDR2 YYDKDF (reference sequence). The CDR3 totals 15 residues. Germline trimming cut 5 bases from V and 5 bases from J; bases unmatched to any gene: 3. The CDR3: CATSPTSGRNNEQFF. For the CDR3, the DNA is TGTGCCACCAGCCCGACTAGCGGGAGGAACAATGAGCAGTTCTTC.

To note about this clone: At one of its ends the junction is not consistent with the germline gene, which may arise from a read error. The gene calls are TRBV5-1 and TRBJ2-1; 7 positions match TRBD2. The CDR3 has 12 amino acids. CDR1 is SGHRS, CDR2 YFSETQ, per germline. In DNA form, the CDR3 reads TGCGCCAGCAGATTGGGGACGGGAGGAAAGTTCTTC. Translation gives CASRLGTGGKFF.